What follows are 26 T cell receptor beta chains derived from one specimen sequenced in a study of blood T cell repertoires in COVID-19. TCRdb's table, derived via immunoSEQ multiplex PCR, lists solely in-frame clones and lacks some. The data contain 150,000 to 200,000 clones, under 90% of them singletons. The sequencing sample was made of peripheral blood. These receptors were obtained from an elderly woman with acute or convalescent COVID-19.

V gene TRBV6-1 combines with J gene TRBJ2-7; the D gene is possibly TRBD1 (6 bases). Germline CDR1 is MNHNS and CDR2 is SASEGT. V was trimmed by 2 bases and J by 3 bases, leaving 11 bases between them. There are 14 residues in the CDR3. CDR3 DNA: TGTGCCAGCAGTGAAAAAGGCAGGGGCTACGAGCAGTACTTC. Protein product: CASSEKGRGYEQYF.

The V call is TRBV11-3, the J call TRBJ1-1; 7 bases fit TRBD1. Germline CDR1 is SGHNT and CDR2 is YENEEA. This CDR3 has 15 residues. V was clipped by 5 bases and J by 0 bases; unmatched bases: 6. CDR3 in amino acids: CASSRQGPMNTEAFF. CDR3 in DNA: TGTGCCAGCAGCAGACAGGGACCCATGAACACTGAAGCTTTCTTT.

The chain uses TRBV6-2 or TRBV6-3 and TRBJ2-1, with D possibly matching TRBD1 (6 bases). Germline V gives CDR1 MNHEY, CDR2 SVGEGT. This CDR3 comprises 19 residues. V lost 4 bases to trimming and J lost 0 bases, with 22 bases between them. Written as DNA, the CDR3 is TGTGCCAGCAGTTCCTGGACAGTCGATATTACCAGCTCCTACAATGAGCAGTTCTTC. Translation: CASSSWTVDITSSYNEQFF.

The rearrangement uses TRBV7-9 and TRBJ1-1; 9 bases line up with TRBD1. The CDR3 is 14 residues long. In germline, CDR1 is SEHNR, CDR2 FQNEAQ (reference sequence). J was trimmed by 4 bases and V by 5 bases; bases with no gene match: 5. The CDR3 bases are TGTGCCAGCAGCAGCCGGGACAGGGTCACTGAAGCTTTCTTT. The encoded protein is CASSSRDRVTEAFF.

The rearrangement links TRBV2 to TRBJ2-7, with 7 bases identical to TRBD1. The junction had 12 bases not matched to a gene; V was cut back by 1 base and J by 6 bases. The CDR3 length is 16 residues. Per germline, CDR1 SNHLY and CDR2 FYNNEI. The CDR3 region is CASSEDSLVRGIEQYF. The CDR3 nucleotides read TGTGCCAGCAGTGAAGACAGCCTCGTCAGGGGGATCGAGCAGTACTTC.

The chain links TRBV25-1 to TRBJ1-6; D not certain. The CDR3 is made up of 16 amino acids. Per the germline V gene, CDR1 is MGHDK and CDR2 is SYGVNS. The V gene lost 1 base and the J gene lost 0 bases, with 7 bases spanning the gap. CDR3 region: CASSESKSSYNSPLHF. CDR3 nucleotides: TGTGCCAGCAGTGAATCGAAGAGCTCCTATAATTCACCCCTCCACTTT.

The J gene is TRBJ1-5, the V gene TRBV24-1; 9 nucleotides line up with TRBD1. This CDR3 has 15 amino acids. Germline CDR1 KGHDR, CDR2 SFDVKD. Losses at the gene ends were 4 bases for V and 6 bases for J; bases not matched to a gene: 6. The CDR3 region has the DNA TGTGCCACCAGTGAGAACGGACAGGGGACTCAGCCCCAGCATTTT. Its protein product is CATSENGQGTQPQHF.

V is TRBV28 and J is TRBJ2-2; the D gene is possibly TRBD1 (6 bases). The ends were cut back, 5 bases at V and 5 bases at J, with 15 bases in the middle. The CDR3 loop spans 15 amino acids. From germline, CDR1 is MDHEN and CDR2 SYDVKM. The CDR3 protein is CASSPWTEGTGELFF. The CDR3, as DNA: TGTGCCAGCAGTCCTTGGACAGAAGGGACCGGGGAGCTGTTTTTT. The whole variable domain, filled in from reference TRBV28 and TRBJ2-2, reads DVKVTQSSRYLVKRTGEKVFLECVQDMDHENMFWYRQDPGLGLRLIYFSYDVKMKEKGDIPEGYSVSREKKERFSLILESASTNQTSMYLCASSPWTEGTGELFFGEGSRLTVL.

The sample holds one count of this clone. The genes are TRBV25-1 and TRBJ2-1; 10 nucleotides match TRBD2. The CDR3 loop spans 14 amino acids. The ends lost 5 bases at V and 4 bases at J; junction bases unmatched: 2. Per germline, CDR1 MGHDK and CDR2 SYGVNS. As DNA, the CDR3 is TGTGCCAGCAGTCTAGCGGGAGATTACAATGAGCAGTTCTTC. Translated, it gives CASSLAGDYNEQFF.

The CDR3 is CASSQGGGQETQYF. The DNA for the CDR3 is TGTGCCAGCAGCCAAGGCGGAGGGCAAGAGACCCAGTACTTC. V and J are TRBV4-2 and TRBJ2-5, with D possibly matching TRBD2 (6 bases). Deletions cut 1 base from V and 2 bases from J, with 8 bases between. Germline lookup yields CDR1 LGHNA and CDR2 YNFKEQ. This CDR3 spans 14 amino acids.

The table lists this clone with a count of one. The chain couples TRBV5-1 to TRBJ2-1; the D is unclear. The CDR3 length is 13 residues. The germline gives CDR1 SGHRS, CDR2 YFSETQ. Trimming cost V 0 bases and J 6 bases, with 7 bases left between them. The CDR3 loop reads CASSLVRGNEQFF. DNA of the CDR3: TGCGCCAGCAGCTTGGTTCGCGGCAATGAGCAGTTCTTC.

The genes are TRBV7-9 and TRBJ2-3, with TRBD1 matching 7 bases. J was trimmed by 2 bases and V by 2 bases; bases with no gene match: 4. The germline V gene has CDR1 SEHNR and CDR2 FQNEAQ (reference sequence). The length of the CDR3 is 15 residues. The CDR3 coding sequence is TGTGCCAGCAGCTTATATGGGACAGCCACAGATACGCAGTATTTT. It yields the protein CASSLYGTATDTQYF.

This clone was observed a single time. The rearrangement uses TRBV29-1 and TRBJ2-3, with a tentative D call TRBD2 (6 bases). This CDR3 has 14 residues. V was pared by 6 bases and J by 5 bases, with 18 bases between. The V gene's germline CDR1 is SQVTM and CDR2 ANQGSEA. This CDR3 reads CSVALAAGRDTQYF. The DNA of the CDR3 is TGCAGCGTCGCTCTCGCGGCGGGGAGAGATACGCAGTATTTT.

J is TRBJ1-4 and V is TRBV19; D perhaps matches TRBD1 (6 bases). V lost 3 bases, J lost 0 bases, and 17 bases lay in between. The CDR3 covers 18 residues. CDR1 is LNHDA, CDR2 SQIVND, per germline (reference sequence). In DNA form, the CDR3 reads TGTGCCAGTAGTATCTTGACAGGTTACAGAGCAACTAATGAAAAACTGTTTTTT. This sequence encodes CASSILTGYRATNEKLFF.

The rearrangement uses TRBV19 and TRBJ2-5; possibly TRBD1 for D (6 bases). Germline-derived CDR1 and CDR2 are LNHDA and SQIVND (reference sequence). The CDR3 contains 13 residues. V was cut by 6 bases and J by 1 base, with 9 bases left in between. The CDR3 bases are TGTGCCAGTAGAGGGACATTCCAAGAGACCCAGTACTTC. Amino acids: CASRGTFQETQYF.

The V gene is TRBV10-3, the J gene TRBJ1-5, with TRBD1 matching over 7 bases. After removal of 5 bases from V and 7 bases from J, the junction contained 5 bases not matched to a gene. The CDR3 totals 13 residues. Germline assignment: CDR1 ENHRY and CDR2 SYGVKD. The DNA for the CDR3 is TGTGCCATCAGTCAGGGGGAGAACCAGCCCCAGCATTTT. Translated: CAISQGENQPQHF.

The chain employs TRBV9 and TRBJ1-5; D is undetermined. Germline lookup yields CDR1 SGDLS and CDR2 YYNGEE. This CDR3 spans 14 amino acids. Trimming removed 6 bases from V and 2 bases from J, with 12 bases in between. The CDR3 protein is CASTAGPGNQPQHF. For the CDR3, the DNA is TGTGCCAGCACCGCAGGTCCGGGCAATCAGCCCCAGCATTTT.

The rearrangement joins TRBV13 to TRBJ2-3; 7 bases match TRBD2. The CDR3 has 15 residues. The germline CDR1 and CDR2 sequences are PRHDT and FYEKMQ (reference sequence). The V segment lost 4 bases and the J segment 8 bases; nucleotides outside the gene matches: 12. The CDR3 coding sequence is TGTGCCAGCAGCTGGGGACTTGCGGGAGTGAGTACGCAGTATTTT. Encoded protein: CASSWGLAGVSTQYF.

The chain recombines TRBV2 with TRBJ1-2; D unresolved. Trimming took 2 bases from V and 5 from J, leaving 12 bases between them. The CDR3 is 14 residues long. Germline lookup yields CDR1 SNHLY and CDR2 FYNNEI. CDR3 in amino acids: CASSEQQILYGYTF. CDR3 bases: TGTGCCAGCAGTGAACAACAGATCCTATATGGCTACACCTTC.

The chain links TRBV7-2 to TRBJ2-3; 11 nucleotides match TRBD2. Germline V gene data show CDR1 as SGHTA and CDR2 as FQGNSA. Unmatched junction bases numbered 6, after V lost 4 bases and J lost 6 bases. This CDR3 has 15 residues. The CDR3 bases are TGTGCCAGCAGCTATAGCGGGGGGGCCGGGGATACGCAGTATTTT. This sequence encodes CASSYSGGAGDTQYF.

This chain uses TRBV6-4 with TRBJ2-7; tentatively, D is TRBD2 (6 bases). CDR1 and CDR2 from the germline V gene are MRHNA and SNTAGT. The V gene lost 7 bases and the J gene lost 4 bases, with 14 bases spanning the gap. This CDR3 contains 13 residues. The CDR3 reads CASNREKSYEQYF. In nucleotides, the CDR3 is TGTGCCAGCAACCGGGAGAAGTCATACGAGCAGTACTTC.

CDR3 DNA sequence: TGTGCCAGCAGCTTAGGGGGCAGTGAAAAACTGTTTTTT. It encodes CASSLGGSEKLFF. This chain uses TRBV7-8 with TRBJ1-4, with D maybe TRBD1 (5 bases). V was trimmed by 1 base and J by 7 bases, leaving 7 bases between them. CDR1 is SGHVS, CDR2 FQNEAQ, per germline. There are 13 residues in the CDR3.

This chain joins TRBV28 and TRBJ2-2, with a tentative D call TRBD2 (6 bases). Germline lookup yields CDR1 MDHEN and CDR2 SYDVKM. Trimming pared 2 bases from V and 3 bases from J, leaving 13 bases between. The length of the CDR3 is 16 residues. This chain's CDR3 is CASSLIGREDTGELFF. In DNA, the CDR3 is TGTGCCAGCAGTTTAATCGGCAGGGAGGACACCGGGGAGCTGTTTTTT.

This clone has just a few counts. The V and J genes are TRBV11-2 and TRBJ2-3; 9 bases are a match to TRBD2. CDR1 is SGHAT, CDR2 FQNNGV, per germline. The CDR3 is 16 residues long. V lost 0 bases to trimming and J lost 2 bases; unmatched junction nucleotides: 3. For the CDR3, the DNA is TGTGCCAGCAGCTTAGATAGCGGGGGACCCACAGATACGCAGTATTTT. This encodes CASSLDSGGPTDTQYF.

This rearrangement joins TRBV10-3 to TRBJ2-1; 11 nucleotides line up with TRBD2. The V segment lost 4 bases and the J segment 0 bases; nucleotides outside the gene matches: 8. This CDR3 comprises 18 residues. Germline V gene data show CDR1 as ENHRY and CDR2 as SYGVKD. The CDR3 reads CAISGPGLAESSYNEQFF. CDR3 coding DNA: TGTGCCATCAGTGGCCCGGGACTAGCGGAAAGCTCCTACAATGAGCAGTTCTTC.

The V call is TRBV9, the J call TRBJ2-1; 8 nucleotides match TRBD2. This CDR3 has 15 amino acids. Germline CDR1 SGDLS, CDR2 YYNGEE. V was pared by 0 bases and J by 6 bases, with 5 bases of the junction left unmatched. The CDR3 loop is CASSVVPGGINEQFF. The DNA for the CDR3 is TGTGCCAGCAGCGTAGTGCCGGGGGGGATCAATGAGCAGTTCTTC.